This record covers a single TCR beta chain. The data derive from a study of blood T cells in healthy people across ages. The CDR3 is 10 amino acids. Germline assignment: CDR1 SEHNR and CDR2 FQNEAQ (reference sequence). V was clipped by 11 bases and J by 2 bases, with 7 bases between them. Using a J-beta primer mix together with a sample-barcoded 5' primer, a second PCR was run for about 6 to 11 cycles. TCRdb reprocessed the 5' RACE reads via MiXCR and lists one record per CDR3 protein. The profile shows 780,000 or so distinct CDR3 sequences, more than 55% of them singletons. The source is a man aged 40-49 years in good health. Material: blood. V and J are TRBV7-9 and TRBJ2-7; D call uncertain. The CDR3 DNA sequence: TGTGCCCGTAACCCCTACGAGCAGTACTTC. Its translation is CARNPYEQYF.